This record covers a single TCR beta chain. Per the study methods: Nucleated cell counts were estimated from reference gene primer amplification. Assay: immunoSEQ multiplex PCR; the TCRdb copy retains only in-frame clones and omits some. That table supplies the V and J calls and clone size; D and trimming were determined from the DNA. This table holds about 91,000 clones, roughly 91% found once. These data are taken from a study of blood T cell repertoires in COVID-19. In the study overall: PBMCs, B-cell-depleted T cells, or T cells provided the cDNA or gDNA that made up the material.

The germline V gene has CDR1 ENHRY and CDR2 SYGVKD. This CDR3 is 11 amino acids long. V was cut by 5 bases and J by 6 bases, with 8 bases left in between. This receptor was obtained from a woman of 80 years or more with active COVID-19. The chain has TRBV10-3 and TRBJ2-7; TRBD2 might be the D (5 bases). The sequenced sample was peripheral blood. The CDR3 protein is CAISQLGEQYF. CDR3 bases: TGTGCCATCAGTCAACTAGGCGAGCAGTACTTC.